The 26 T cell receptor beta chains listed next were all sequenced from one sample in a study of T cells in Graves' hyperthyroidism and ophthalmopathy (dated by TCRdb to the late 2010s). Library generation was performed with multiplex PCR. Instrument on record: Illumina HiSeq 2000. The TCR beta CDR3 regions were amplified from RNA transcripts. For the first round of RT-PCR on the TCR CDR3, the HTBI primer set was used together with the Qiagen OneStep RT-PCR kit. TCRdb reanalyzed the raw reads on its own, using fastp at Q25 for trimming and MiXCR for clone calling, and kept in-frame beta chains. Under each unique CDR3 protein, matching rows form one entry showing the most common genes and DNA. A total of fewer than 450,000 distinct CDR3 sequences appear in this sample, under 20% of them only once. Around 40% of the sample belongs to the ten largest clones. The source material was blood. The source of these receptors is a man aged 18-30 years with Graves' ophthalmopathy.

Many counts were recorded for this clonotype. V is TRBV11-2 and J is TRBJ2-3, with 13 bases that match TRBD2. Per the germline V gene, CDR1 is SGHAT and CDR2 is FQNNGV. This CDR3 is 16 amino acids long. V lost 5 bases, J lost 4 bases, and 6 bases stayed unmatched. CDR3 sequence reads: CASSPLLAGGPDTQYF. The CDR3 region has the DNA TGTGCCAGCAGCCCACTACTAGCGGGGGGGCCAGATACGCAGTATTTT.

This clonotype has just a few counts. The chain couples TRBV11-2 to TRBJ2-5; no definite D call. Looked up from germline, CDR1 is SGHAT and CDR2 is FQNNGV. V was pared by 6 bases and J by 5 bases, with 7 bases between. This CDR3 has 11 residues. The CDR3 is CASSYVETQYF. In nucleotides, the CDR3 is TGTGCCAGCAGTTATGTGGAGACCCAGTACTTC.

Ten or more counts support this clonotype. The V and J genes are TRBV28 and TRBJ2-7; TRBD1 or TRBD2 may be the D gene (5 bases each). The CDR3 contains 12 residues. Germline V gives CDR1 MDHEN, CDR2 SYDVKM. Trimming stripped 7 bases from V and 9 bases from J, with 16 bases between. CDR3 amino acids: CASTRGNSGQYF. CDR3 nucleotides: TGTGCCAGCACCCGGGGCAACTCCGGGCAGTACTTC.

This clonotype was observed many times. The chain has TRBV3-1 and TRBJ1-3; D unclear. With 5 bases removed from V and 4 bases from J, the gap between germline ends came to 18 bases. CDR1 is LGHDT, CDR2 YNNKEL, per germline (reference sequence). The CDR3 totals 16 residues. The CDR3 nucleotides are TGTGCCAGCAGCTCCTCCTCAGACTTCGGAGGAAACACCATATATTTT. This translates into CASSSSSDFGGNTIYF.

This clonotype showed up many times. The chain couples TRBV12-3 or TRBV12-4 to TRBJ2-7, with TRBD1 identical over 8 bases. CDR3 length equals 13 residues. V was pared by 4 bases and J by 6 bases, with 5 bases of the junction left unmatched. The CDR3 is CASSSGQGGEQYF. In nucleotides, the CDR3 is TGTGCCAGCAGTTCCGGACAGGGCGGCGAGCAGTACTTC.

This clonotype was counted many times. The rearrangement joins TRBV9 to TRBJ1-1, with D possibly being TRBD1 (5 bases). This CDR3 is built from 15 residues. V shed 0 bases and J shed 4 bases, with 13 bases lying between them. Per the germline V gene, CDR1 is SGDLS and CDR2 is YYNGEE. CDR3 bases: TGTGCCAGCAGCGTAGATGCGGGGGGGGGCACTGAAGCTTTCTTT. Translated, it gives CASSVDAGGGTEAFF.

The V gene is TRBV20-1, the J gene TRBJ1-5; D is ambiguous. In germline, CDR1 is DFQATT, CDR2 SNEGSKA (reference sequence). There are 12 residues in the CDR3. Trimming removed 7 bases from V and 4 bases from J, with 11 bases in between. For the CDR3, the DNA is TGCAGTGGGGCGGACGGAAATCAGCCCCAGCATTTT. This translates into CSGADGNQPQHF.

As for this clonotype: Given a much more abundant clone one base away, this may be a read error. DNA of the CDR3: TGCAGTGCTAAAGGGACAGGGTCCTACGAGCAGTACTTC. It specifies CSAKGTGSYEQYF. The gene calls are TRBV20-1 and TRBJ2-7; TRBD1 matches at 9 bases. V shed 4 bases, J shed 1 base, and the junction held 2 bases outside the gene matches. This CDR3 spans 13 amino acids. Per the germline V gene, CDR1 is DFQATT and CDR2 is SNEGSKA (reference sequence).

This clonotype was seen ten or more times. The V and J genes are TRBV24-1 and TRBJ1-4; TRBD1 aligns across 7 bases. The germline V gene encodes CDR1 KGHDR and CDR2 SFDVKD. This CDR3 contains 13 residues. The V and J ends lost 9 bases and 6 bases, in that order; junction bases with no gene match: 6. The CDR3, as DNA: TGTGCCACCGCCACCGGACAGGATGAAAAACTGTTTTTT. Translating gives CATATGQDEKLFF.

CDR3 DNA: TGTGCCAGCAGTTACGGGGGGATGGAAGCTTTCTTT. Its translation: CASSYGGMEAFF. The chain employs TRBV6-5 and TRBJ1-1, with a possible D match to TRBD1 (5 bases). Germline assignment: CDR1 MNHEY and CDR2 SVGAGI. The CDR3 contains 12 residues. The V end lost 2 bases, the J end lost 8 bases, and 9 bases lay between the germline ends.

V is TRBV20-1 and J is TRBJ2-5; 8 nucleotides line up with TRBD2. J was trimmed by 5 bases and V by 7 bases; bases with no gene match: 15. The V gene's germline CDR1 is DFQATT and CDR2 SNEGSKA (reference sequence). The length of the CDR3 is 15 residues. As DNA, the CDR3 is TGCAGTGGGCCCCCGGAACGGGGGGGCCGTGAGACCCAGTACTTC. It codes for CSGPPERGGRETQYF.

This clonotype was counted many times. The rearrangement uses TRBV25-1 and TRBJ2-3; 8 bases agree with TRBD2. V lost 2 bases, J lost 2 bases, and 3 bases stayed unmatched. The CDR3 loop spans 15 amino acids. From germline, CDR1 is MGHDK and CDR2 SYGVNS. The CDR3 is CASSEAGGSTDTQYF. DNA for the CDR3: TGTGCCAGCAGTGAAGCGGGGGGTTCCACAGATACGCAGTATTTT.

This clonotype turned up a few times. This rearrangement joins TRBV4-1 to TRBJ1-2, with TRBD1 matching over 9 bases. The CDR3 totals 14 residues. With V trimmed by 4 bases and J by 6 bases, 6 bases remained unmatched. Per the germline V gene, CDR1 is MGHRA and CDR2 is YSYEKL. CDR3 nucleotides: TGCGCCAGCAGCCCGAGGGACAGGGCCAATGGCTACACCTTC. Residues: CASSPRDRANGYTF.

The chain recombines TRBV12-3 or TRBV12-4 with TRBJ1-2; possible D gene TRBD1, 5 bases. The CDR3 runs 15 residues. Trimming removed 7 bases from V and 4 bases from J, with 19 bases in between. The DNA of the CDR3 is TGTGCCAGCACCTCCTGGGCAGGGATGATCTATGGCTACACCTTC. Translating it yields CASTSWAGMIYGYTF.

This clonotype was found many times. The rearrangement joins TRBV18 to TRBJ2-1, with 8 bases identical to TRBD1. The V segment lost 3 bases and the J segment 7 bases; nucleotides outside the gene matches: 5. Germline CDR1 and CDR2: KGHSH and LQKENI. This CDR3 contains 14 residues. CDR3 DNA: TGTGCCAGCTCACCGATGGACAGGGAGAATGAGCAGTTCTTC. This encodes CASSPMDRENEQFF.

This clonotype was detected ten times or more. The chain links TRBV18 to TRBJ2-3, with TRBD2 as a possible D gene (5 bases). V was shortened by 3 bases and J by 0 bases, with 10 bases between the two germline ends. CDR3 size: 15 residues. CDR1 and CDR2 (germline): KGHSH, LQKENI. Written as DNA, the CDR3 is TGTGCCAGCTCACCCGGGGAATCTAGCACAGATACGCAGTATTTT. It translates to CASSPGESSTDTQYF.

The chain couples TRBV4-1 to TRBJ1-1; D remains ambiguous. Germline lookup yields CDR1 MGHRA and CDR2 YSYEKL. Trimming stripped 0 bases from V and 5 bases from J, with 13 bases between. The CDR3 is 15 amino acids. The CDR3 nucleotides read TGCGCCAGCAGCCAAGATGGAGGCCCGAGGACTGAAGCTTTCTTT. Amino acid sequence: CASSQDGGPRTEAFF.

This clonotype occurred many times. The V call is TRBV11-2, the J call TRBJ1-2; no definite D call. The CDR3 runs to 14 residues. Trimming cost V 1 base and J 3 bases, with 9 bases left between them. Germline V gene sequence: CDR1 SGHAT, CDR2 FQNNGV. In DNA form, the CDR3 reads TGTGCCAGCAGCTTAGGACTGGGCGACTATGGCTACACCTTC. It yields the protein CASSLGLGDYGYTF.

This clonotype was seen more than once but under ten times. CDR3 in amino acids: CASSLALGQPQHF. Written as DNA, the CDR3 is TGTGCCAGCAGCTTAGCGCTGGGGCAGCCCCAGCATTTT. The chain combines TRBV7-6 with TRBJ1-5; no definite D call. The CDR3 has 13 residues. The V and J ends lost 0 bases and 7 bases respectively, with 7 bases between them. Germline V gene sequence: CDR1 SGHVS, CDR2 FNYEAQ.

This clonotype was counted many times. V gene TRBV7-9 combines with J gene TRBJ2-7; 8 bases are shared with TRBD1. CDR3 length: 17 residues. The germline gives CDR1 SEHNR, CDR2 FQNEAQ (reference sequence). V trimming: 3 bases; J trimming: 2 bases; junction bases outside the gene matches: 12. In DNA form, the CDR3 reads TGTGCCAGCAGCTTGGGCAGGGGGCCGAGTAGAACCTACGAGCAGTACTTC. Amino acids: CASSLGRGPSRTYEQYF.

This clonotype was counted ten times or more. The CDR3 sequence is CASGRTASSYNEQFF. CDR3 nucleotide sequence: TGTGCCAGCGGACGGACTGCCAGCTCCTACAATGAGCAGTTCTTC. The chain couples TRBV7-9 to TRBJ2-1, with a weak D call TRBD2 (5 bases). Per germline, CDR1 SEHNR and CDR2 FQNEAQ (reference sequence). Trimming removed 8 bases at V and 0 bases at J, with 14 bases between. The CDR3 loop spans 15 amino acids.

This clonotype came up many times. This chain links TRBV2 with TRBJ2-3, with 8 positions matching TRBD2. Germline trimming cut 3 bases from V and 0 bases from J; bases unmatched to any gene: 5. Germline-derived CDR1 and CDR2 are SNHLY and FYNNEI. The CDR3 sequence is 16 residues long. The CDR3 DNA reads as TGTGCCAGCAGTGAGTCGACTAGCGCCAGCACAGATACGCAGTATTTT. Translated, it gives CASSESTSASTDTQYF.

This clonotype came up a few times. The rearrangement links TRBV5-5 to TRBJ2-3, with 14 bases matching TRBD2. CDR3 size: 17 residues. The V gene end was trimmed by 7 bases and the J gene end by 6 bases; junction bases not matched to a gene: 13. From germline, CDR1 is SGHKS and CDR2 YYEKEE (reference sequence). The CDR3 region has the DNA TGTGCCAGCTATCCGGGACTAGCGGGGGCGAAGACGGATACGCAGTATTTT. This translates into CASYPGLAGAKTDTQYF.

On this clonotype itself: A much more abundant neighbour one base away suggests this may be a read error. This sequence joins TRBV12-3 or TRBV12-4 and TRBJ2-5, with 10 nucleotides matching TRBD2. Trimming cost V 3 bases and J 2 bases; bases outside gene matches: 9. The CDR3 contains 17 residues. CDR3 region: CASSFERGGPPQETQYF. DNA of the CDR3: TGTGCCAGCAGTTTTGAGCGGGGGGGCCCGCCGCAAGAGACCCAGTACTTC.

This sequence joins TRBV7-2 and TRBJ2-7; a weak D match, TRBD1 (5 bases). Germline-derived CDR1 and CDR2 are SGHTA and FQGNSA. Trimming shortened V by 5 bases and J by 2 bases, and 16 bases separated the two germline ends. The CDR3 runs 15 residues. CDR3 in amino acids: CASSEGAGSPYEQYF. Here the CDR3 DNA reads TGTGCCAGCAGCGAAGGGGCAGGGTCCCCCTACGAGCAGTACTTC.

The CDR3 DNA follows: TGTGCCAGCTCTCCAGACAGGGTAGCTAACTATGGCTACACCTTC. Protein sequence: CASSPDRVANYGYTF. The rearrangement joins TRBV18 to TRBJ1-2; 7 bases align to TRBD1. The ends lost 6 bases at V and 0 bases at J; junction bases unmatched: 7. CDR1 and CDR2 from the germline V gene are KGHSH and LQKENI. The CDR3 runs to 15 residues.